This T cell receptor (beta chain) originates from a study of shared clonotypes between healthy human individuals (TCRdb year 2020). With regard to the full study: Three men and a couple of women, aged 18 to 49 years, made up the cohort. To estimate repertoire size and how much clonotypes are shared between individuals, the study performed deep sequencing of blood TCR repertoires from roughly five healthy adults. To increase sequencing depth and limit assay-specific biases, TCR repertoire library preparation and sequencing were carried out by different laboratories using diverse techniques. Per donor, leukapheresis produced somewhere between about 0.85 and 10 billion PBMCs.

Concerning this clone: Its antigen is still unknown. A far bigger clonotype differs at one base, so this is likely a read error.

Donors were healthy HIV-negative adults with no recently reported acute infections or vaccinations. Every donor was a Caucasian adult living in Nashville, Tennessee, USA. For unsorted samples, 100 million or so PBMCs were counted, and genomic DNA was extracted using the QIAamp DNA Blood Mini kit. Blood was obtained by leukapheresis, after which PBMCs were separated by Ficoll-Histopaque density gradient centrifugation and cryopreserved in liquid nitrogen vapor phase. General study outcomes and caveats: Sampling was limited to blood, and TCR repertoires in tissue likely differ from TCR repertoires in blood. Because the study included only a small number of donors, the genetic and exposure-history diversity represented was limited. Pairwise subsampling indicated that sequencing depth was expected to affect the degree of clonotype sharing among donors.

TCR CDR3 regions were amplified from genomic DNA by multiplex PCR using the deep immunoSEQ assay. Extracted genomic DNA from each cell subset was distributed evenly across all wells of several immunoSEQ 96-well plates, and each plate was treated as a replicate. For unsorted PBMC, around 0.3 ug genomic DNA, equal to roughly 33,000 T cell genomes, was loaded into each replicate PCR. Ten immunoSEQ deep assay plates were used to sequence unsorted PBMC genomic DNA. Purified libraries were measured with a Qubit 3.0 fluorometer, size-checked on a Bioanalyzer 2100, and measured again with the KAPA Library Quantification kit. Every immunoSEQ 96-well plate was sequenced on a dedicated single-read 150-cycle Illumina NextSeq 550 flow cell. The authors' pipeline ran thus. Because the immunoSEQ output held only junctional sequences and lacked quality scores, the filtering could not match the filtering applied to full-length reads. To assign V/J genes and CDR3, sequences were annotated using PyIR, a Python wrapper for IgBLAST v1.9, with IMGT germline references. Any read was removed if the V/J assignment was weak (E-value above 1e-6), the CDR3 was missing, or the read contained stop codons, out-of-frame junctions, or ambiguous translated residues. V3J clonotypes were defined as sequences sharing the same inferred V gene, J gene, and CDR3 amino acid sequence. The percentage overlap between two repertoires was calculated by dividing the number of shared unique clonotypes by the size of the smaller repertoire. Richness of each repertoire was evaluated using RTK rarefaction, the Chao1 estimator, and Recon v2.1 estimates of unobserved clonotypes. TCRdb took this table from immuneACCESS and kept in-frame rearrangements with V and J called. Such tables lack part of the clones; where checked against another copy, unresolved V genes explain under half of the gap, and the rest is unexplained. That table is the source of V, J and clone size, and D and trimming were worked out from the DNA. Within this sample are around 440,000 clones, with 70% to 80% of them counted one time only. The ten top clones hold about 11% of the sample.

Sequences were obtained from PBMCs. The TCR sequence derives from a woman in her 40s in good health. Some clones in this sample may be carry-over from other donors' samples.

The base sequence is TGCGCCAGCAGGGTGAATGGCGGGGAGCTGTCTTTT. Translated, it gives CASRVNGGELSF. This receptor chain uses TRBV5-1 and TRBJ2-2, with a tentative D gene TRBD2 over 6 matching bases. In the germline V gene, CDR1 corresponds to SGHRS and CDR2 to YFSETQ. Including cysteine and phenylalanine, the CDR3 has 12 amino acids. Of all the DNA, just the CDR3 is kept, 36 bases in frame from base 1.